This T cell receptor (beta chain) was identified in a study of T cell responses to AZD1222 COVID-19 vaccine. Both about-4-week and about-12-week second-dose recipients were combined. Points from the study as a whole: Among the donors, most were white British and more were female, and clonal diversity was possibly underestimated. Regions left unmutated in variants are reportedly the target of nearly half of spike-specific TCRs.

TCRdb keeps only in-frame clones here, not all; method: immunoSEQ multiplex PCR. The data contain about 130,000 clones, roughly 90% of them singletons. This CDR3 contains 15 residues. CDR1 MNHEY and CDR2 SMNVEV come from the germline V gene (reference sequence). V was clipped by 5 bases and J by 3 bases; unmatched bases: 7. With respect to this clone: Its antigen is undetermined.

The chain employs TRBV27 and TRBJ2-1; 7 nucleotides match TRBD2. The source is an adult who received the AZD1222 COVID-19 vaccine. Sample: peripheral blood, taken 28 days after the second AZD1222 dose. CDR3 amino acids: CASSPGLSHYNEQFF. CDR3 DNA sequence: TGTGCCAGCAGTCCGGGACTATCCCACTACAATGAGCAGTTCTTC.